This T cell receptor beta chain was recovered during a study of beta chain features in type 1 diabetes. Whole-study findings and limits: Type 1 diabetes patients showed a moderate but significant shortening of TCRB CDR3s in all four CD4+ subsets. It was among patients, rather than healthy donors, that naive, central memory and Treg TCRB repertoires appeared more similar. These data did not resolve whether HLA type affects TCRB rearrangement.

This CDR3 comprises 16 residues. In germline, CDR1 is SGHRS, CDR2 YFSETQ. After removal of 2 bases from V and 2 bases from J, the junction contained 8 bases not matched to a gene. In its sample, this clone was seen a few times. Its antigen is unknown. Isolated RNA was reverse transcribed in full, so expressed TCRB transcripts were sequenced. About 3.57 million reads per sample were averaged for naive, central memory and regulatory samples. Clones were read by immunoSEQ multiplex PCR, and TCRdb kept only the in-frame ones, dropping some. The sample yields approximately 600,000 clones, around 12% seen once.

The source material was naive CD4+ T cells from blood. V and J are TRBV5-1 and TRBJ2-3; 7 positions match TRBD2. The origin of this receptor is a man younger than 45 with type 1 diabetes. CDR3 nucleotides: TGCGCCAGCAGCTTTTATAGCGGGCGCTTCACAGATACGCAGTATTTT. Protein sequence: CASSFYSGRFTDTQYF. Looking up the rest from reference TRBV5-1 and TRBJ2-3 gives the full variable domain: KAGVTQTPRYLIKTRGQQVTLSCSPISGHRSVSWYQQTPGQGLQFLFEYFSETQRNKGNFPGRFSGRQFSNSRSEMNVSTLELGDSALYLCASSFYSGRFTDTQYFGPGTRLTVL.